The subject of this entry is one T cell receptor beta chain. Its antigen is undetermined. During the collection period, no donor immune events like infections were recorded. This specimen comes from a study of identifying expanded T cells in peripheral blood. TCRdb keeps only in-frame clones here, not all; method: immunoSEQ multiplex PCR. Among approximately 59,000 clones listed, more than 70% were seen once. General observations from the study: Approximately two-week clone count variance significantly increased as total template count grew. Differentially abundant clones: around 1.2 between replicates, about 16 at roughly 13 days, over 18 at four.

CDR1 and CDR2 from the germline V gene are ENHRY and SYGVKD. The trim removed 2 bases at V and 1 base at J, leaving 4 bases unmatched. CDR3 length: 16 residues. Sequencing was performed on blood. The source of this sequence is a person aged 18 to 70 in good health. The V gene is TRBV10-3, the J gene TRBJ2-3, with TRBD2 matching over 9 bases. The CDR3 sequence is CAISEGVAGGTDTQYF. The DNA of the CDR3 is TGTGCCATCAGTGAGGGGGTAGCGGGGGGCACAGATACGCAGTATTTT.